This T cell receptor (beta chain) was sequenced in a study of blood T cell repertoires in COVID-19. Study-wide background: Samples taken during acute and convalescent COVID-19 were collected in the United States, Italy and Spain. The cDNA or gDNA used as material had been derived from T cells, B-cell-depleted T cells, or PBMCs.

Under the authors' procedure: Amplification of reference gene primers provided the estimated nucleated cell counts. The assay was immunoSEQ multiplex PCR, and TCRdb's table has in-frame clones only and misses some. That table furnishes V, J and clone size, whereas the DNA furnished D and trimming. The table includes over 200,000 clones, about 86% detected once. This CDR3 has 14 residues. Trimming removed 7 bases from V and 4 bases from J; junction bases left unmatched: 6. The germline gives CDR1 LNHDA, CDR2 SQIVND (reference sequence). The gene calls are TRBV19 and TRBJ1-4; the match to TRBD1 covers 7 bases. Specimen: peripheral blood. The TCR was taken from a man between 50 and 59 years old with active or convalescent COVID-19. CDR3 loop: CASTRGQRNEKLFF. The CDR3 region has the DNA TGTGCCAGTACCCGGGGACAGCGTAATGAAAAACTGTTTTTT.